This TCR beta chain was profiled in a study of T cell responses to AZD1222 COVID-19 vaccine. The study's findings and limits: It should be noted that donors were predominantly white British and more often female, and clonal diversity was possibly underestimated.

V gave up 3 bases and J gave up 2 bases, with 16 bases separating them. The CDR3 length is 16 residues. The V gene's germline CDR1 is SEHNR and CDR2 FQNEAQ (reference sequence). Points on this clone: Its target is unknown.

Generated by immunoSEQ multiplex PCR, the TCRdb table keeps only in-frame clones and is missing some. The sample includes approximately 130,000 clones, roughly 88% of them seen just once. This TCR derives from an adult in good health. This specimen was peripheral blood, taken on day 0 of AZD1222 vaccination. This chain links TRBV7-9 with TRBJ1-2; no reliable D call. CDR3 region: CASSLSANTENYGYTF. CDR3 bases: TGTGCCAGCAGCTTGTCAGCGAATACAGAGAACTATGGCTACACCTTC. Using reference TRBV7-9 and TRBJ1-2 for the parts outside the CDR3, the full variable domain is DTGVSQNPRHKITKRGQNVTFRCDPISEHNRLYWYRQTLGQGPEFLTYFQNEAQLEKSRLLSDRFSAERPKGSFSTLEIQRTEQGDSAMYLCASSLSANTENYGYTFGSGTRLTVV.